This T cell receptor (beta chain) was sequenced during a study of blood T cell repertoires in COVID-19. The CDR3 has 15 residues. In germline, CDR1 is SNHLY, CDR2 FYNNEI. V gave up 6 bases and J gave up 0 bases, with 11 bases separating them. Recovery among Cohort 3 donors was established by two negative PCRs, clearance, or symptom resolution. Original processing methods: By means of reference gene primer amplification, nucleated cell counts were estimated. The data were produced by immunoSEQ multiplex PCR, yet TCRdb's version contains in-frame clones alone and is incomplete. V and J calls and clone size are given by that table; D and trimming were obtained from the DNA. The data show about 480,000 clones, 70% to 90% seen once.

Sequencing was done on a sample of PBMCs or T cells enriched from blood (not recorded which). The chain uses TRBV2 and TRBJ1-4; maybe TRBD1 (6 bases). This receptor was obtained from a woman in her forties who had recovered from COVID-19. CDR3 protein: CASREDRATNEKLFF. For the CDR3, the DNA is TGTGCCAGCAGGGAGGACAGAGCAACTAATGAAAAACTGTTTTTT.